Listed below are T cell receptor beta chains from one sample, sequenced in a study of blood T cell repertoires in COVID-19. Clones were sequenced by immunoSEQ multiplex PCR, and TCRdb holds only the in-frame ones, with some missing. The table records 200,000 to 250,000 clones, around 81% of them present only once. The sample comprised peripheral blood. These receptor sequences come from a woman in her 30s who had recovered from COVID-19. Each CDR3 is given with its conserved first and last residue. D genes are given only for firm matches. The size of a clone is reported for some rows only, either as once, few or many, or as a class for expanded clones.

v_call	d_call	j_call	clone_size	cdr3_length	cdr3_nt	cdr3_aa
TRBV9	TRBD2	TRBJ2-1	NA	15	TGTGCCAGCAGCGTAGGGACTAGCGGGAGTAATGAGCAGTTCTTC	CASSVGTSGSNEQFF
TRBV7-5	NA	TRBJ2-3	NA	16	TGTGCCAGAAAGACCCGGACTAGCGGGACCTCAGATACGCAGTATTTT	CARKTRTSGTSDTQYF
TRBV5-1	TRBD1	TRBJ1-3	NA	15	TGCGCCAGCAGTCATGCGACAGGGTTAGGAAACACCATATATTTT	CASSHATGLGNTIYF
TRBV9	TRBD2	TRBJ2-1	NA	14	TGTGCCAGCAGAAGGACTAGCGGGACCTATGAGCAGTTCTTC	CASRRTSGTYEQFF
TRBV19	NA	TRBJ2-1	NA	16	TGTGCCAGTAGCCTTGACTTGCCGCCAACCTACAATGAGCAGTTCTTC	CASSLDLPPTYNEQFF
TRBV28	TRBD2	TRBJ2-2	NA	14	TGTGCCAGCAACGGGGGGGCCATCACCGGGGAGCTGTTTTTT	CASNGGAITGELFF
TRBV19	NA	TRBJ1-1	few	12	TGTGCCAGTAGTGTCTTGAACACTGAAGCTTTCTTT	CASSVLNTEAFF
TRBV5-1	NA	TRBJ2-3	NA	13	TGCGCCAGCAGGCGGGTCAGCACAGATACGCAGTATTTT	CASRRVSTDTQYF
TRBV28	NA	TRBJ2-1	NA	15	TGTGCCAGCAGCCAGCCCGAGGGAGTGCGGAATGAGCAGTTCTTC	CASSQPEGVRNEQFF
TRBV9	NA	TRBJ2-1	NA	13	TGTGCCAGCAGTAGCGGCGTGGGAAATGAGCAGTTCTTC	CASSSGVGNEQFF
TRBV19	TRBD1	TRBJ1-4	NA	15	TGTGCCAGTAGACACAGGGGCTTGGGTAATGAAAAACTGTTTTTT	CASRHRGLGNEKLFF
TRBV30	TRBD1	TRBJ2-5	NA	12	TGTGCCTGGACAGGGGGCGCAGAGACCCAGTACTTC	CAWTGGAETQYF
TRBV29-1	TRBD1	TRBJ2-1	NA	14	TGCAGCGTCGCCTGGACAGGGGGGGATAATGAGCAGTTCTTC	CSVAWTGGDNEQFF
TRBV21-1	NA	TRBJ2-7	NA	16	TGTGCCAGCAGCCAAACGTTAGCCCCCTTCGGCTACGAGCAGTACTTC	CASSQTLAPFGYEQYF
TRBV28	NA	TRBJ1-4	once	14	TGTGCCAGTACTTTCCGAGCCCAGGGAGAAAAACTGTTTTTT	CASTFRAQGEKLFF